The clone carrying this TCR beta chain was detected a few times. Its antigen is not known. Treatment specified: roughly 11-day PBMC culture with coronavirus spike peptide pools or control peptides (ViraFEST assay). All positive PCR tests were dated between March and December 2020, predating US Alpha, Beta and Delta variants. This entry comes from a study of vaccination and CD4 T cells after COVID-19. Study-wide background: Ranging from 14 to 241, the interval between dose two and post-vaccine sampling had a median of approximately 70 days. Cellular stimulation was performed using overlapping spike peptides derived from SARS-CoV-2, HCoV-NL63, HCoV-OC43 and HCoV-229E.

V lost 5 bases and J lost 3, with 11 bases in between. The CDR3 covers 14 residues. In germline, CDR1 is MNHEY, CDR2 SVGEGT. Sequencing of the DNA from cultured CD4+ T cells was carried out with the Oncomine TCR Beta short-read assay. TCRdb passed the PCR reads through MiXCR, listing each CDR3 protein once. The data contain fewer than 25,000 distinct CDR3 sequences, less than 70% of them singletons. The sequencing input was CD4+ T cells from blood, cultured in vitro. The chain is built from TRBV6-2 or TRBV6-3 and TRBJ1-5; tentative D call: TRBD1 (5 bases). The sequence came from a human donor who had recovered from COVID-19. The CDR3, as DNA: TGTGCCAGCAGTGCCGAGGGGTACAATCAGCCCCAGCATTTT. Protein sequence: CASSAEGYNQPQHF.